Each of the 3 T cell receptor beta chains below was sequenced from the same sample in a study of cytomegalovirus exposure and HLA in healthy donors. The PCR was carried out with 60 Vbeta primers and 13 Jbeta primers. The data were produced by immunoSEQ multiplex PCR, yet TCRdb's version contains in-frame clones alone and is incomplete. The data hold about 70,000 clones, with 60% to 65% observed a single time. Sample: PBMCs. These receptors all come from a young man in good health and CMV-seronegative.

In its sample, this clone was seen once. The rearrangement joins TRBV7-9 to TRBJ2-1; 8 nucleotides line up with TRBD2. This CDR3 is 15 amino acids long. The trim removed 5 bases at V and 6 bases at J, leaving 9 bases unmatched. Germline V gene data show CDR1 as SEHNR and CDR2 as FQNEAQ (reference sequence). The CDR3 nucleotides are TGTGCCAGCAGCCCTTGGACTAGCAACTCCAATGAGCAGTTCTTC. It is translated as CASSPWTSNSNEQFF.

The chain joins TRBV25-1 to TRBJ2-5; D perhaps matches TRBD2 (6 bases). This CDR3 contains 15 residues. CDR1 is MGHDK and CDR2 is SYGVNS in the germline V gene. With 3 bases removed from V and 1 base from J, the gap between germline ends came to 12 bases. The CDR3 here is CASSEGGRGQETQYF. In DNA, the CDR3 is TGTGCCAGCAGTGAGGGGGGAAGGGGCCAAGAGACCCAGTACTTC.

This sequence joins TRBV6-5 and TRBJ1-1, with D tentatively TRBD1 (5 bases). V shed 2 bases and J shed 4 bases, with 5 bases lying between them. CDR1 MNHEY and CDR2 SVGAGI come from the germline V gene. This CDR3 region has 12 residues. This CDR3 is CASSYGATEAFF. The CDR3 region has the DNA TGTGCCAGCAGTTACGGGGCCACTGAAGCTTTCTTT.